This paragraph reports one T cell receptor beta chain. Its antigen remains unknown. This sample was taken from a study of early T cells in non-severe SARS-CoV-2 infection. Study-wide results and limits: The VDJdb matching leaned toward anti-spike CD8 responses and overlooked private and CD4 specificities.

Unique molecular identifiers were added to individual cDNA molecules. MiXCR, applied by TCRdb to the 5' RACE reads, yields one record per CDR3 protein. The sample lists 70,000 to 75,000 distinct CDR3 sequences; 12% were seen once. CDR3 size: 12 residues. V shed 10 bases and J 7 bases; nucleotides not matched to a gene: 5. Sequenced material: whole blood. The receptor was derived from an adult who was a healthcare worker with PCR-confirmed SARS-CoV-2 infection or an uninfected control (not recorded which). This chain joins TRBV12-3 or TRBV12-4 and TRBJ2-1, with 9 bases matching TRBD2. The CDR3: CATTSGGNEQFF. Here the CDR3 DNA reads TGTGCCACGACTAGCGGTGGGAATGAGCAGTTCTTC.